This TCR beta chain is drawn from a study of blood T cell repertoires in COVID-19 (TCRdb year 2020). In the study overall: Samples from collaborators originated in the United States, Italy and Spain and spanned both the acute and convalescent phases of COVID-19. Where available, HLA class I and class II types were obtained from metadata supplied by the sample provider rather than from assay-based typing. The material from the prospective study consisted of cDNA or gDNA derived from T cells, B-cell-depleted T cells, or PBMCs. Nearly every sample came with metadata listing a de-identified subject ID, COVID-19 status, age in years and sex. A freely available public database, intended as a resource for researchers studying the immune response to SARS-CoV-2, is where the repertoires were released. The dataset comprised deeply sampled blood TCRbeta repertoires from subjects exposed to, actively infected with, or recovered from COVID-19. The samples were drawn from two sources: the first 160 participants of the ongoing ImmuneRACE study, and fewer than 1,500 subjects contributed by 6 global collaborators.

Study-level results and caveats: How much clinical and demographic metadata was included differed by source and by participant, and the metadata was provided uncurated.

TCRbeta CDR3 regions were amplified from genomic DNA by means of the immunoSEQ Assay, a bias-controlled multiplex PCR. The source study handled its data this way. Nucleated cell counts per sample were estimated from amplification of reference gene primers within the assay. To quantify the absolute abundance of each unique TCRbeta CDR3 rearrangement, sequence reads were collapsed and filtered. Productive Simpson clonality was computed per sample as the square root of Simpson's diversity index over productive rearrangements. The immuneACCESS repertoire file appears here via TCRdb, limited to in-frame rearrangements. These files lack a portion of the clones; in checked studies, under half of the deficit traces to unresolved V genes, and the cause of the others is not known. D and trimming were read from the DNA, whereas the V and J calls and clone size are those reported in that table. The sample table records fewer than 350,000 clones; approximately 90% of these occur just once. Together, the top ten hold about 2.5% of the sample.

As for this clone: Its antigen specificity is not known. No quality values exist for individual bases; no much larger clone is one base distant.

In the prospective study, participants were about 18 to 89 years old, resided in approximately 22 geographic areas of the United States, and were enrolled through a virtual design. In the prospective study, cohorts were assigned on the basis of participant-reported clinical history obtained from a screening survey and a study questionnaire. Mobile phlebotomists in the prospective study collected whole blood, serum and a nasopharyngeal or oropharyngeal swab from every participant. Over an approximately 2-month period, participants in the prospective study had the option of providing additional blood draws and questionnaires. Blood samples from the prospective study were shipped frozen or at room temperature prior to DNA extraction. The germline V gene gives CDR1 as KGHSH and CDR2 as LQKENI. The CDR3 measures 13 amino acids from cysteine to phenylalanine. The sequence is cut down to CDR3 DNA, 39 bases in frame from base 1. V is reduced by 2 bases and J by 10 bases, leaving a spacing of 12 bases between them.

Source material: PBMCs or T cells enriched from blood (not recorded which). The TCR originated in a woman between 35 and 50 years old with acute COVID-19. The rearrangement joined TRBV18 to TRBJ1-5; the D gene is unclear. The nucleotide sequence reads as follows: TGTGCCAGCTCACCAGTTTCTACCAACCCCCAGCATTTT. This is translated as CASSPVSTNPQHF.